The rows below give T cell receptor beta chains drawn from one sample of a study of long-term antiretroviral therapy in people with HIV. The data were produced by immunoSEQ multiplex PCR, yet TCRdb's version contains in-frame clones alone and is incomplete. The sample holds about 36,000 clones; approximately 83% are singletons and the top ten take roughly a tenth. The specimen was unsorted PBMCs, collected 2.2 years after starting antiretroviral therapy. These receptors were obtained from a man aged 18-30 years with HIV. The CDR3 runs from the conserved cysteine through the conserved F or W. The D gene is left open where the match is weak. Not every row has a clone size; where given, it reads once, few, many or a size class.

TGCAGCGTTGCTACGGAGCTACGGGAGCAGTACTTC CSVATELREQYF 12 TRBJ2-7 TRBV29-1 - -
TGTGCCAGCTCACCAGACACCCGCGGGCCCCTCCACTTT CASSPDTRGPLHF 13 TRBJ1-6 TRBV18 - few
TGTGCCAGCACACAGGGAACTGGAAACACCATATATTTT CASTQGTGNTIYF 13 TRBJ1-3 TRBV6-1 - -
TGTGCCAGCAGCTTCGCAGGGGAGTTTGAAAAACTGTTTTTT CASSFAGEFEKLFF 14 TRBJ1-4 TRBV7-9 - -
TGTGCCAGCCGGAGGGACAGCTATGGCTACACCTTC CASRRDSYGYTF 12 TRBJ1-2 TRBV18 TRBD1 few
TGCGCCAGCAGTCCGGGCGCAGACTATGGCTACACCTTC CASSPGADYGYTF 13 TRBJ1-2 TRBV5-1 - -
TGTGCCAGTAGTATGGGACAGGAAGCTAACTATGGCTACACCTTC CASSMGQEANYGYTF 15 TRBJ1-2 TRBV19 TRBD1 -
TGCAGCGTTGGGACAGGTCTGAACACTGAAGCTTTCTTT CSVGTGLNTEAFF 13 TRBJ1-1 TRBV29-1 TRBD1 -
TGTGCCAGCAGTTTATATTCCGGCTCTGGGGAGCAGTACTTC CASSLYSGSGEQYF 14 TRBJ2-7 TRBV27 - -
TGTGCCAGCAGTGAACGGGGGACAGGGTTGAGCACCATATATTTT CASSERGTGLSTIYF 15 TRBJ1-3 TRBV2 TRBD1 -
TGTGCCAGCAGTGACACATCTACCGGGACAGGGCCTATCATACCTGAAAAACTGTTTTTT CASSDTSTGTGPIIPEKLFF 20 TRBJ1-4 TRBV6-4 TRBD1 -
TGTGCCAGCAGCCCTCAGACAGGGGGGCACACTGAAGCTTTCTTT CASSPQTGGHTEAFF 15 TRBJ1-1 TRBV6-5 TRBD1 -
TGTGCCAGCAGCTTAAGGAGGGGAGAACCCCTCCACTTT CASSLRRGEPLHF 13 TRBJ1-6 TRBV7-2 - once
TGTGCCAGTAGTTATAAGTCCGATTACGTCGGGGCCAACTATGGCTACACCTTC CASSYKSDYVGANYGYTF 18 TRBJ1-2 TRBV19 - -
TGTGCCATCAAATCGGGACTAGCGGGAGGGGGCCAAGAGACCCAGTACTTC CAIKSGLAGGGQETQYF 17 TRBJ2-5 TRBV10-3 TRBD2 -
TGTGCCAGCACCCAGGGCCCTGGAAACACCATATATTTT CASTQGPGNTIYF 13 TRBJ1-3 TRBV27 - -
TGTGCCAGCTCACCAATTTTGTCAGCCATTATGAACACTGAAGCTTTCTTT CASSPILSAIMNTEAFF 17 TRBJ1-1 TRBV18 - -
TGTGCCAGCATCAGGGAGGGTAACACTGAAGCTTTCTTT CASIREGNTEAFF 13 TRBJ1-1 TRBV6-1 - -
TGTGCCAGCAGCGAGGGGCATACCGGGGAGCTGTTTTTT CASSEGHTGELFF 13 TRBJ2-2 TRBV6-4 - once
TGTGCCAGCAGCTTATCCTTGGACACCATATATTTT CASSLSLDTIYF 12 TRBJ1-3 TRBV7-2 - few
TGTGCCAGCAGCTTTGGGACCGCCCTAGGGGGCTACACCTTC CASSFGTALGGYTF 14 TRBJ1-2 TRBV7-2 - -
TGTGCCAGCAGCCTTGGGGGGACAGGGGGCCTTCATGGCTACACCTTC CASSLGGTGGLHGYTF 16 TRBJ1-2 TRBV5-4 TRBD1 -
TGTGCCAGCACCCCCTCGGCAGGACAAGAGACCCAGTACTTC CASTPSAGQETQYF 14 TRBJ2-5 TRBV2 - -
TGTGCCAGCAGCTTGGGGAGGGTTGGCTACACCTTC CASSLGRVGYTF 12 TRBJ1-2 TRBV5-6 - -
TGTGCCACCAGCAGAGAAGAGTATGCGGATACGCAGTATTTT CATSREEYADTQYF 14 TRBJ2-3 TRBV15 - -
TGTGCCAGCACCGCTTCAGGTGGGTACGAGCAGTACTTC CASTASGGYEQYF 13 TRBJ2-7 TRBV5-6 - -
TGTGCCAGCAACTACGGACCCGGGCAGCCCCAGCATTTT CASNYGPGQPQHF 13 TRBJ1-5 TRBV6-5 - -
TGTGCCAGCAGCTTACTAAGGAACACCATATATTTT CASSLLRNTIYF 12 TRBJ1-3 TRBV7-2 - -
TGTGCCAGCAGCACAGTCGGGACAGGGTCAGTTGGCAATGAGCAGTTCTTC CASSTVGTGSVGNEQFF 17 TRBJ2-1 TRBV11-2 TRBD1 -
TGTGCCAGCAGGGAGGGCAGGCCCCCTGGAAACACCATATATTTT CASREGRPPGNTIYF 15 TRBJ1-3 TRBV5-6 - -
TGTGCCAGCAGCCATTACTACGAGCAGTACTTC CASSHYYEQYF 11 TRBJ2-7 TRBV11-2 - -
TGTGCCAGCTCACTATTCCCGGGAGACGTGGAGACCCAGTACTTC CASSLFPGDVETQYF 15 TRBJ2-5 TRBV18 - -
TGTGCCAGCAGTGAAGCGGACAGGGGATATTTGGACACTGAAGCTTTCTTT CASSEADRGYLDTEAFF 17 TRBJ1-1 TRBV6-1 TRBD1 -
TGTGCCAGCAGCGCAACTAGCGGGGGGGCCGTAAGCACAGATACGCAGTATTTT CASSATSGGAVSTDTQYF 18 TRBJ2-3 TRBV9 TRBD2 -
TGTGCCAGCAGCTTGGGGTGGACTGGGGCCAACGTCCTGACTTTC CASSLGWTGANVLTF 15 TRBJ2-6 TRBV5-4 - -
TGCGCCAGCAGCCAAGGACAGGGGCGGAATCAGCCCCAGCATTTT CASSQGQGRNQPQHF 15 TRBJ1-5 TRBV4-1 TRBD1 -
TGTGCCAGCAGCAACCAAGAGACCCAGTACTTC CASSNQETQYF 11 TRBJ2-5 TRBV6-6 - -
TGTGCCAGCAGTGAAGCGGTCGGAAACTATGGCTACACCTTC CASSEAVGNYGYTF 14 TRBJ1-2 TRBV6-1 - -
TGTGCCAGCAGCTTGGGGGGGGGTCCAGGAACATATGGCTACACCTTC CASSLGGGPGTYGYTF 16 TRBJ1-2 TRBV5-4 - -
TGTGCCAGCAGCTTTACAGGGAATGAGCAGTTCTTC CASSFTGNEQFF 12 TRBJ2-1 TRBV7-9 - -
TGTGCCAGCAGCTTAGACAGTAGGACCTTAAATAATTCACCCCTCCACTTT CASSLDSRTLNNSPLHF 17 TRBJ1-6 TRBV7-3 - once
TGTGCCACCAGCAGAGGGGACAGCTCTGGAAACACCATATATTTT CATSRGDSSGNTIYF 15 TRBJ1-3 TRBV15 TRBD1 -
TGTGCCAGCAGCTTACAACCTCGGGGGGGCTACTCTGGAAACACCATATATTTT CASSLQPRGGYSGNTIYF 18 TRBJ1-3 TRBV11-2 - -
TGTGCCAGCAGCTTTGACGTAAGGGGCGGGGGGGAGTCCTACAATGAGCAGTTCTTC CASSFDVRGGGESYNEQFF 19 TRBJ2-1 TRBV7-8 TRBD2 -
TGTGCCAGCAGCCCTGGAACCGAGCAGTTCTTC CASSPGTEQFF 11 TRBJ2-1 TRBV5-4 - -
TGTGCCAGCAGCTCCCTGCCCGGGACAGGGTATCAAACTAATGAAAAACTGTTTTTT CASSSLPGTGYQTNEKLFF 19 TRBJ1-4 TRBV7-9 TRBD1 -
TGTGCCAGCAGTGGGACTTGGGGAGAGACCCAGTACTTC CASSGTWGETQYF 13 TRBJ2-5 TRBV2 - -
TGTGCCAGTAGTATTAGCGGCTCGTTATCAGAGACCCAGTACTTC CASSISGSLSETQYF 15 TRBJ2-5 TRBV19 - -
TGTGCCAGCAGCGGGACGTCATCCTACAATGAGCAGTTCTTC CASSGTSSYNEQFF 14 TRBJ2-1 TRBV9 - -
TGTGCCATCAGTGGGACAGGGGGCGAAAAACTGTTTTTT CAISGTGGEKLFF 13 TRBJ1-4 TRBV10-3 TRBD1 few